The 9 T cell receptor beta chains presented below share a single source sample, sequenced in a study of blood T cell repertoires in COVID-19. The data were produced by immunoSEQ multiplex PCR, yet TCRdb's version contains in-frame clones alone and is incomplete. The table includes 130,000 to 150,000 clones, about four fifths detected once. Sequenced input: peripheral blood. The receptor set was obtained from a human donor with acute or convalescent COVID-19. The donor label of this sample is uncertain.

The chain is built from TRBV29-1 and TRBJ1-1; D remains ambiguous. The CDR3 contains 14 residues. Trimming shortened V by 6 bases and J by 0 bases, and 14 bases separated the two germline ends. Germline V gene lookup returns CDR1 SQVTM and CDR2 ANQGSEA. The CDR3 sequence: CSVIGVSMNTEAFF. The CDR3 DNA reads TGCAGCGTAATCGGGGTTTCAATGAACACTGAAGCTTTCTTT.

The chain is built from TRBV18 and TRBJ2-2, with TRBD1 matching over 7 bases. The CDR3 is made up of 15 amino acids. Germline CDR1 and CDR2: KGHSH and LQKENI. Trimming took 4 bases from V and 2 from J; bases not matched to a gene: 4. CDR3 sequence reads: CASSRGTENTGELFF. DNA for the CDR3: TGTGCCAGCTCACGAGGGACAGAAAACACCGGGGAGCTGTTTTTT.

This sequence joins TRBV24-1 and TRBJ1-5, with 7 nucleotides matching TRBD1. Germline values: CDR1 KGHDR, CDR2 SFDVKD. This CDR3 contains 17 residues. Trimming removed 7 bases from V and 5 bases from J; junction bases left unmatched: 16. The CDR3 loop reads CATSAGGLGLRDQPQHF. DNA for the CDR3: TGTGCCACCAGCGCAGGGGGATTAGGGTTGCGAGATCAGCCCCAGCATTTT.

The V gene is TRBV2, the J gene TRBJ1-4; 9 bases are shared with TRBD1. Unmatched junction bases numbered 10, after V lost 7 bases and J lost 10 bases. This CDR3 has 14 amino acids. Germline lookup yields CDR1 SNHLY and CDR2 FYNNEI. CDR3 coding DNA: TGTGCCAGCACCGAGCTCAGACAGGGGGGAAAACTGTTTTTT. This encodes CASTELRQGGKLFF. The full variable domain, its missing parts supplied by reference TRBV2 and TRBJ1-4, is EPEVTQTPSHQVTQMGQEVILRCVPISNHLYFYWYRQILGQKVEFLVSFYNNEISEKSEIFDDQFSVERPDGSNFTLKIRSTKLEDSAMYFCASTELRQGGKLFFGSGTQLSVL.

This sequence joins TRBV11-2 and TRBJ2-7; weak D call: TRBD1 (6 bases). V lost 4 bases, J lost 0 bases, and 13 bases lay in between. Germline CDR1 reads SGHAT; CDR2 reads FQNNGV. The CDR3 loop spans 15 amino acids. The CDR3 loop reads CASSSRTVSSYEQYF. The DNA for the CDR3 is TGTGCCAGCAGCTCGAGGACAGTCAGCTCCTACGAGCAGTACTTC. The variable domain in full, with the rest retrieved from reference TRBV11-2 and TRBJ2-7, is EAGVAQSPRYKIIEKRQSVAFWCNPISGHATLYWYQQILGQGPKLLIQFQNNGVVDDSQLPKDRFSAERLKGVDSTLKIQPAKLEDSAVYLCASSSRTVSSYEQYFGPGTRLTVT.

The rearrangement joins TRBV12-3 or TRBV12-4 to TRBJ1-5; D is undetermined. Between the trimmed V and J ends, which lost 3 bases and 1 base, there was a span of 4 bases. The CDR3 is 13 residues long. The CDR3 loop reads CASSLGSNQPQHF. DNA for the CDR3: TGTGCCAGCAGTTTGGGCAGCAATCAGCCCCAGCATTTT.

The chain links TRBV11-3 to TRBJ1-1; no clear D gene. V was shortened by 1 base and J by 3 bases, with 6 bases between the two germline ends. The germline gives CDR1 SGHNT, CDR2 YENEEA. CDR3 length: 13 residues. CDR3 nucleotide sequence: TGTGCCAGCAGCTTAGGCAGTGACACTGAAGCTTTCTTT. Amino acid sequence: CASSLGSDTEAFF.

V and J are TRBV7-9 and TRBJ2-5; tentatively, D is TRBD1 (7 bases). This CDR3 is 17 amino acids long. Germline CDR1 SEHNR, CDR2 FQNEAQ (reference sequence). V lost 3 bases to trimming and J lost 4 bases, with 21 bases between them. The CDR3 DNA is TGTGCCAGCAGCTTCGGGGTGGCAGGGGGGCCTCGAGAGACCCAGTACTTC. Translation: CASSFGVAGGPRETQYF.

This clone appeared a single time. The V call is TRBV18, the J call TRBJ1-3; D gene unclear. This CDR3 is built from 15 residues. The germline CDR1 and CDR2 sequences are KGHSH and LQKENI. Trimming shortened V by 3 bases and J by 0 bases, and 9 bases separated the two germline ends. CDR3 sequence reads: CASSPGAVSGNTIYF. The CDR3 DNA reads TGTGCCAGCTCACCGGGAGCGGTCTCTGGAAACACCATATATTTT. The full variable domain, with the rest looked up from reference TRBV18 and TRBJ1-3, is NAGVMQNPRHLVRRRGQEARLRCSPMKGHSHVYWYRQLPEEGLKFMVYLQKENIIDESGMPKERFSAEFPKEGPSILRIQQVVRGDSAAYFCASSPGAVSGNTIYFGEGSWLTVV.